The 22 T cell receptor beta chains listed next were all sequenced from one sample in a study of T cells in Graves' hyperthyroidism and ophthalmopathy. Researchers amplified the TCR beta CDR3 regions from RNA transcripts. An initial round of RT-PCR targeting the TCR CDR3 relied on the HTBI primer set. One entry per CDR3 protein results from TCRdb running MiXCR on the multiplex PCR reads. Here the sample spans around 290,000 distinct CDR3 sequences, approximately 15% being singletons. Sample: blood. Receptors originate from a woman aged 40 to 55 with Graves' hyperthyroidism.

This clonotype was observed many times. This CDR3 reads CSAPTGGWGYTF. CDR3 DNA sequence: TGCAGTGCCCCGACAGGGGGCTGGGGCTACACCTTC. The chain uses TRBV20-1 and TRBJ1-2; 10 bases match TRBD1. The CDR3 is made up of 12 amino acids. CDR1 is DFQATT, CDR2 SNEGSKA, per germline (reference sequence). V lost 6 bases to trimming and J lost 8 bases; unmatched junction nucleotides: 6.

This clonotype was seen many times. The chain links TRBV29-1 to TRBJ2-5; TRBD2 agrees at 8 bases. The CDR3 has 14 residues. V gave up 7 bases and J gave up 2 bases; unmatched junction bases: 9. Per germline, CDR1 SQVTM and CDR2 ANQGSEA. Here the CDR3 DNA reads TGCAGCGCCCCAGCCGGGACTAGTCAAGAGACCCAGTACTTC. It translates to CSAPAGTSQETQYF.

This clonotype has ten or more counts. V and J are TRBV6-1 and TRBJ2-7, with a tentative D call TRBD1 (6 bases). The CDR3 is made up of 16 amino acids. Germline V gives CDR1 MNHNS, CDR2 SASEGT. Trimming took off 5 bases at V and 2 bases at J, with 19 bases between the two ends. This CDR3 is CASSRPSTGPAYEQYF. The CDR3 nucleotides read TGTGCCAGCAGTAGGCCCTCCACAGGGCCGGCCTACGAGCAGTACTTC.

This clonotype was seen many times. The rearrangement uses TRBV5-1 and TRBJ1-1; unclear D gene. Germline loops: CDR1 SGHRS, CDR2 YFSETQ. This CDR3 is 13 amino acids long. V dropped 0 bases and J dropped 1 base, with 4 bases sitting between them. CDR3 protein: CASSLEPNTEAFF. CDR3 DNA: TGCGCCAGCAGCTTGGAGCCGAACACTGAAGCTTTCTTT.

Concerning this clonotype: A much bigger clone sits one base away, suggesting this may be a read error. The V and J genes are TRBV28 and TRBJ2-7, with TRBD1 as a possible D gene (5 bases). Germline V lookup: CDR1 MDHEN, CDR2 SYDVKM. This CDR3 spans 11 amino acids. CDR3 in DNA: TGTGCCAGCAGGGGTGGGGCCGAGCAGTGCTTC. Encoded protein: CASRGGAEQCF.

This clonotype appeared many times. The CDR3 reads CSAPGPSSYEQYF. Here the CDR3 DNA reads TGCAGTGCTCCGGGCCCAAGCTCCTACGAGCAGTACTTC. The chain joins TRBV20-1 to TRBJ2-7; no firm D call. The CDR3 sequence is 13 residues long. Germline V lookup: CDR1 DFQATT, CDR2 SNEGSKA (reference sequence). Trimming removed 5 bases at V and 0 bases at J, with 11 bases between.

V usage is TRBV24-1 and J usage is TRBJ2-2, with D perhaps matching TRBD2 (6 bases). This CDR3 region has 15 residues. Germline CDR1 reads KGHDR; CDR2 reads SFDVKD. V lost 7 bases and J 3 bases, leaving 14 bases between the germline ends. The CDR3 region has the DNA TGTGCCACCAGCTCCCCGGGGGACTACACCGGGGAGCTGTTTTTT. Translation gives CATSSPGDYTGELFF.

This clonotype was observed many times. The chain employs TRBV20-1 and TRBJ1-1; D might be TRBD1 (5 bases). V lost 3 bases to trimming and J lost 5 bases, with 16 bases between them. Germline CDR1 is DFQATT and CDR2 is SNEGSKA (reference sequence). CDR3 length equals 14 residues. As DNA, the CDR3 is TGCAGTGCTAGGCAGACAGCCGGAGGGACTGAAGCTTTCTTT. Translation gives CSARQTAGGTEAFF.

A word on this clonotype: A clone one base away is much larger, so this may be a read error. The chain couples TRBV12-3 or TRBV12-4 to TRBJ1-5; the D is unclear. Trimming took off 2 bases at V and 13 bases at J, with 12 bases between the two ends. CDR3 size: 12 residues. This chain's CDR3 is CASSLTSGRQHF. The CDR3 DNA follows: TGTGCCAGCAGTTTAACTAGCGGGCGGCAGCATTTT.

V usage is TRBV24-1 and J usage is TRBJ2-3; D possibly uses TRBD1 or TRBD2 (5 bases each). The CDR3 has 12 amino acids. Germline CDR1 and CDR2: KGHDR and SFDVKD. With 5 bases removed from V and 4 bases from J, the gap between germline ends came to 6 bases. In nucleotides, the CDR3 is TGTGCCACCAGTGCGGGGCCAGATACGCAGTATTTT. Amino acid sequence: CATSAGPDTQYF.

This clonotype was observed at least ten times. The chain carries TRBV27 and TRBJ2-1; D ambiguous. The germline gives CDR1 MNHEY, CDR2 SMNVEV (reference sequence). The CDR3 spans 13 residues. V lost 5 bases, J lost 8 bases, and 13 bases lay in between. The CDR3 region is CASSIYQADEQFF. The CDR3 DNA sequence: TGTGCCAGCAGTATATACCAAGCAGATGAGCAGTTCTTC.

This clonotype showed up many times. The CDR3 region is CASSPTGASSGNTIYF. The CDR3 DNA reads TGTGCCAGCAGCCCTACAGGGGCAAGCTCTGGAAACACCATATATTTT. The rearrangement joins TRBV5-6 to TRBJ1-3; TRBD1 matches 7 bases. J lost 0 bases, V lost 4 bases, and 7 bases had no gene match. CDR3 length equals 16 residues. Germline V gene lookup returns CDR1 SGHDT and CDR2 YYEEEE.

In its sample, this clonotype was seen many times. This sequence joins TRBV20-1 and TRBJ2-3; TRBD2 is a possible D gene (5 bases). V was trimmed by 0 bases and J by 10 bases, leaving 11 bases between them. The germline V gene encodes CDR1 DFQATT and CDR2 SNEGSKA (reference sequence). The CDR3 has 12 amino acids. CDR3: CSARELLGAQYF. As DNA, the CDR3 is TGCAGTGCTAGAGAACTTCTCGGGGCGCAGTATTTT.

This clonotype was seen ten or more times. V usage is TRBV6-6 and J usage is TRBJ1-5; the D gene is possibly TRBD1 (5 bases). CDR1 MNHNY and CDR2 SVGAGI come from the germline V gene (reference sequence). The CDR3 totals 14 residues. Between the trimmed V and J ends, which lost 2 bases and 3 bases, there was a span of 8 bases. The CDR3 region has the DNA TGTGCCAGCAGTTACGGACAATCCAATCAGCCCCAGCATTTT. Protein product: CASSYGQSNQPQHF.

This clonotype occurred many times. CDR3 loop: CASSFSKSAGELFF. In DNA form, the CDR3 reads TGTGCCAGCAGTTTTTCGAAAAGTGCCGGGGAGCTGTTTTTT. The rearrangement links TRBV12-3 or TRBV12-4 to TRBJ2-2, with D unresolved. The V end was cut by 3 bases, the J end by 6 bases, with 11 bases between. The length of the CDR3 is 14 residues.

The chain uses TRBV7-3 and TRBJ2-7; 15 bases are a match to TRBD2. Trimming cost V 2 bases and J 7 bases; bases outside gene matches: 6. The CDR3 has 16 amino acids. Germline CDR1 is SGHTA and CDR2 is FQGTGA. CDR3 sequence: CASSLEGTSGRWEQYF. CDR3 nucleotide sequence: TGTGCCAGCAGCTTAGAGGGGACTAGCGGGAGGTGGGAGCAGTACTTC.

This clonotype was seen a handful of times. The V call is TRBV29-1, the J call TRBJ2-3; 11 bases line up with TRBD2. V lost 7 bases, J lost 4 bases, and 10 bases stayed unmatched. From germline, CDR1 is SQVTM and CDR2 ANQGSEA. This CDR3 is 15 amino acids long. The CDR3 region has the DNA TGCAGCGGCGGACTAGCGGGTGGGGGGGCAGATACGCAGTATTTT. Its translation is CSGGLAGGGADTQYF.

In its sample, this clonotype was seen many times. V gene TRBV20-1 combines with J gene TRBJ1-1; unclear D gene. In germline, CDR1 is DFQATT, CDR2 SNEGSKA (reference sequence). V lost 0 bases to trimming and J lost 1 base, with 3 bases between them. The CDR3 contains 12 residues. CDR3 amino acids: CSAREGNTEAFF. The CDR3 nucleotides are TGCAGTGCTAGAGAAGGGAACACTGAAGCTTTCTTT.

V gene TRBV6-1 combines with J gene TRBJ1-2, with D maybe TRBD1 (5 bases). V was clipped by 5 bases and J by 7 bases, with 26 bases between them. This CDR3 has 17 residues. The germline V gene encodes CDR1 MNHNS and CDR2 SASEGT. This chain's CDR3 is CASSTPSGRGPTSGYTF. CDR3 sequence (DNA): TGTGCCAGCAGTACCCCTTCCGGGAGGGGCCCTACTAGTGGCTACACCTTC.

There are many counts of this clonotype. The chain carries TRBV18 and TRBJ2-7; 8 bases agree with TRBD1. Germline trimming cut 6 bases from V and 5 bases from J; bases unmatched to any gene: 3. The CDR3 loop spans 12 amino acids. CDR1 and CDR2 (germline): KGHSH, LQKENI. The CDR3 sequence: CASSATGDEQYF. The CDR3 region has the DNA TGTGCCAGCTCGGCGACAGGGGACGAGCAGTACTTC.

About this clonotype itself: Being one base from a much bigger clone, this may be a read error. The rearrangement uses TRBV28 and TRBJ2-1; no reliable D call. The length of the CDR3 is 15 residues. V was trimmed by 6 bases and J by 0 bases, leaving 12 bases between them. Per the germline V gene, CDR1 is MDHEN and CDR2 is SYDVKM. As DNA, the CDR3 is TGTGCCAGCAGGCCCATAATGAGCTCCTACAATGAGCAGTTCTTC. Residues: CASRPIMSSYNEQFF.

A few counts support this clonotype. This chain joins TRBV7-2 and TRBJ2-2, with D unresolved. The CDR3 is 16 residues long. V lost 4 bases and J lost 0, with 12 bases in between. Germline V gene sequence: CDR1 SGHTA, CDR2 FQGNSA. The CDR3 spells CASSSSSVSNTGELFF. The CDR3 nucleotides are TGTGCCAGCAGCTCATCGTCAGTCTCGAACACCGGGGAGCTGTTTTTT.